Below, 2 T cell receptor beta chains from the same sample are listed, as sequenced in a study of vaccination and CD4 T cells after COVID-19. Sequenced with the Oncomine TCR Beta short-read assay was DNA taken from cultured CD4+ T cells. TCRdb fed the PCR reads into MiXCR, producing one record per CDR3 protein. This sample has 15,000 to 20,000 distinct CDR3 sequences, with roughly 50% found just once. Their recognized antigens are unknown. Sample treatment: 10-day PBMC culture with coronavirus spike peptide pools or control peptides (ViraFEST assay). Sequencing was carried out using CD4+ T cells from blood, cultured in vitro. The receptors derive from a human donor who had recovered from COVID-19.

This clonotype was counted between two and nine times. The V and J genes are TRBV11-2 and TRBJ1-1; 7 bases agree with TRBD1. There are 13 residues in the CDR3. Trimming at V came to 4 bases and at J to 5 bases, leaving 4 bases not matched to a gene. Germline V lookup: CDR1 SGHAT, CDR2 FQNNGV. CDR3 amino acids: CASSSEGATEAFF. CDR3 bases: TGTGCCAGCAGCTCTGAGGGGGCTACTGAAGCTTTCTTT.

This clonotype was found a few times. V gene TRBV7-2 combines with J gene TRBJ1-2; 7 nucleotides agree with TRBD1. This CDR3 is 13 amino acids long. The germline V gene has CDR1 SGHTA and CDR2 FQGNSA. Losses at the gene ends were 5 bases for V and 3 bases for J; bases not matched to a gene: 3. DNA of the CDR3: TGTGCCAGCAGCCGTCAGGGGGACTATGGCTACACCTTC. This codes for CASSRQGDYGYTF.